One sample yielded the 26 T cell receptor beta chains listed below, sequenced in a study of shared clonotypes between healthy human individuals. Clones were sequenced by immunoSEQ multiplex PCR, and TCRdb holds only the in-frame ones, with some missing. The table lists about 2.3 million clones, 85% to 95% of them singletons. Sequenced sample: naive CD4+ T cells from PBMCs. The subset: CD45RA+ positively selected. Receptors originate from a man aged 18-30 years in good health. Some clones in this sample may be carry-over from other donors' samples.

The chain links TRBV5-1 to TRBJ1-4, with D hard to call. With 7 bases removed from V and 4 bases from J, the gap between germline ends came to 11 bases. The V gene's germline CDR1 is SGHRS and CDR2 YFSETQ. The CDR3 covers 13 residues. The CDR3 DNA sequence: TGCGCCAGCCGGTTGACGGGTAATGAAAAACTGTTTTTT. Its translation: CASRLTGNEKLFF.

This chain connects TRBV5-1 to TRBJ2-7, with 9 bases that match TRBD1. The length of the CDR3 is 14 residues. The V and J ends lost 4 bases and 6 bases, in that order; junction bases with no gene match: 8. In germline, CDR1 is SGHRS, CDR2 YFSETQ. This CDR3 is CASSVRDRAGEQYF. The CDR3 DNA reads TGCGCCAGCAGCGTAAGGGACAGGGCGGGCGAGCAGTACTTC.

The gene calls are TRBV21-1 and TRBJ2-7. TRBV21-1 is deemed a pseudogene. The CDR3 is 16 amino acids. Written as DNA, the CDR3 is TGTGCCAGCAGCAAAGCGCTTTACGCTGGAACCTACGAGCAGTACTTC. It encodes CASSKALYAGTYEQYF.

The CDR3 DNA reads as TGTGCCAGCAGGCCCGCGGGGAGGGTTAACTATGGCTACACCTTC. Amino acid sequence: CASRPAGRVNYGYTF. The rearrangement uses TRBV6-5 and TRBJ1-2; D uncertain. Between the trimmed V and J ends, which lost 6 bases and 1 base, there was a span of 15 bases. This CDR3 contains 15 residues. Germline loops: CDR1 MNHEY, CDR2 SVGAGI.

The chain is built from TRBV4-1 and TRBJ1-5; 7 nucleotides line up with TRBD1. The junction had 10 bases not matched to a gene; V was cut back by 5 bases and J by 3 bases. The germline V gene has CDR1 MGHRA and CDR2 YSYEKL. This CDR3 has 16 amino acids. CDR3 sequence (DNA): TGCGCCAGCAGCTTTATAGACAGGGCCCTCAATCAGCCCCAGCATTTT. Translating gives CASSFIDRALNQPQHF.

V gene TRBV5-1 combines with J gene TRBJ2-5, with TRBD2 matching over 8 bases. Looked up from germline, CDR1 is SGHRS and CDR2 is YFSETQ. With 3 bases clipped from V and 4 bases from J, the junction kept 5 bases outside the gene matches. The CDR3 consists of 14 residues. The CDR3 DNA is TGCGCCAGCAGCTCGACTAGCGTTGGAGAGACCCAGTACTTC. The encoded protein is CASSSTSVGETQYF.

This clone showed up just once. This chain uses TRBV5-1 with TRBJ2-7; 10 bases line up with TRBD2. Per germline, CDR1 SGHRS and CDR2 YFSETQ. The CDR3 contains 15 residues. V was pared by 0 bases and J by 7 bases, with 7 bases of the junction left unmatched. This chain's CDR3 is CASSLVSSGGVEQYF. CDR3 coding DNA: TGCGCCAGCAGCTTGGTGTCTAGCGGGGGAGTGGAGCAGTACTTC. Looking up the rest from reference TRBV5-1 and TRBJ2-7 gives the full variable domain: KAGVTQTPRYLIKTRGQQVTLSCSPISGHRSVSWYQQTPGQGLQFLFEYFSETQRNKGNFPGRFSGRQFSNSRSEMNVSTLELGDSALYLCASSLVSSGGVEQYFGPGTRLTVT.

The sample holds one count of this clone. The genes are TRBV7-8 and TRBJ2-7, with 9 bases that match TRBD1. This CDR3 spans 13 amino acids. Trimming took 6 bases from V and 6 from J; bases not matched to a gene: 6. In germline, CDR1 is SGHVS, CDR2 FQNEAQ. CDR3 nucleotide sequence: TGTGCCAGCAGTATGGACAGGGGTAGCGAGCAGTACTTC. It specifies CASSMDRGSEQYF.

This clone appeared a few times. This chain joins TRBV7-9 and TRBJ1-1; TRBD1 is a possible D gene (5 bases). From germline, CDR1 is SEHNR and CDR2 FQNEAQ (reference sequence). The CDR3 spans 14 residues. V lost 2 bases, J lost 3 bases, and 10 bases lay in between. CDR3 bases: TGTGCCAGCAGCTTACAAGGGGCCCACACTGAAGCTTTCTTT. Protein product: CASSLQGAHTEAFF.

This chain connects TRBV5-4 to TRBJ1-2; TRBD1 matches at 8 bases. The V segment lost 2 bases and the J segment 3 bases; nucleotides outside the gene matches: 3. Per the germline V gene, CDR1 is SGHNT and CDR2 is YYREEE (reference sequence). This CDR3 has 14 residues. The CDR3 region is CASSFPTGDYGYTF. The CDR3 coding sequence is TGTGCCAGCAGCTTCCCGACAGGGGACTATGGCTACACCTTC.

The chain has TRBV12-5 and TRBJ2-5, with 10 bases aligning to TRBD2. The CDR3 contains 16 residues. The ends lost 7 bases at V and 8 bases at J; junction bases unmatched: 16. Germline-derived CDR1 and CDR2 are LGHNT and FRNRAP. The chain's CDR3 is CASAGGVAGGVSTQYF. As DNA, the CDR3 is TGTGCTAGTGCCGGGGGGGTAGCGGGAGGTGTGAGTACCCAGTACTTC.

Turning to this clone: The sample carries other DNA sequences with the same CDR3. This chain uses TRBV18 with TRBJ2-1; the D gene is possibly TRBD1 (5 bases). This CDR3 has 15 amino acids. Trimming cost V 3 bases and J 0 bases, with 9 bases left between them. Germline CDR1 reads KGHSH; CDR2 reads LQKENI. The CDR3 DNA reads TGTGCCAGCTCACCCCAGGGCGGCTCCTACAATGAGCAGTTCTTC. Amino acid sequence: CASSPQGGSYNEQFF.

This chain joins TRBV6-4 and TRBJ1-5; D gene uncertain. The CDR3 extends over 13 amino acids. Germline CDR1 reads MRHNA; CDR2 reads SNTAGT. Trimming left V 4 bases short and J 6 bases short, with 10 bases between. This CDR3 is CASSVNVGQPQHF. CDR3 DNA sequence: TGTGCCAGCAGTGTCAACGTGGGTCAGCCCCAGCATTTT.

The CDR3 loop reads CASSILAGASYNEQFF. CDR3 in DNA: TGTGCCAGTAGTATACTAGCGGGAGCTTCCTACAATGAGCAGTTCTTC. The chain employs TRBV19 and TRBJ2-1, with 10 nucleotides matching TRBD2. Germline lookup yields CDR1 LNHDA and CDR2 SQIVND (reference sequence). Trimming removed 2 bases from V and 1 base from J; junction bases left unmatched: 2. The CDR3 loop spans 16 amino acids.

Note on this clone: This specimen includes other DNA sequences encoding the same CDR3. The V and J genes are TRBV7-2 and TRBJ2-7; D ambiguous. This CDR3 contains 12 residues. Germline lookup yields CDR1 SGHTA and CDR2 FQGNSA. V was pared by 5 bases and J by 4 bases, with 9 bases between. The CDR3 DNA is TGTGCCAGCAGCCCGACCTCTTACGAGCAGTACTTC. As protein: CASSPTSYEQYF.

The chain recombines TRBV11-2 with TRBJ2-5; D is ambiguous. Per germline, CDR1 SGHAT and CDR2 FQNNGV. The CDR3 sequence is 14 residues long. With 1 base removed from V and 1 base from J, the gap between germline ends came to 7 bases. CDR3 nucleotides: TGTGCCAGCAGCTTAGCGTACGGCCAAGAGACCCAGTACTTC. It codes for CASSLAYGQETQYF.

The chain combines TRBV11-1 with TRBJ2-7; 7 bases align to TRBD1. V was pared by 5 bases and J by 1 base, with 17 bases of the junction left unmatched. The CDR3 loop spans 18 amino acids. CDR1 and CDR2 from the germline V gene are SGHAT and FQDESV (reference sequence). CDR3 amino acids: CASSGRDRNGKWSYEQYF. The CDR3 DNA sequence: TGTGCCAGCAGCGGCCGGGACAGAAATGGAAAATGGTCCTACGAGCAGTACTTC.

The rearrangement joins TRBV28 to TRBJ1-5; unclear D gene. The CDR3 is made up of 15 amino acids. Trimming took off 5 bases at V and 0 bases at J, with 11 bases between the two ends. Germline V lookup: CDR1 MDHEN, CDR2 SYDVKM. The CDR3 loop is CASSPPAHSNQPQHF. CDR3 nucleotide sequence: TGTGCCAGCAGTCCCCCAGCACATAGCAATCAGCCCCAGCATTTT. Together with reference TRBV28 and TRBJ1-5, the CDR3 gives the full variable domain: DVKVTQSSRYLVKRTGEKVFLECVQDMDHENMFWYRQDPGLGLRLIYFSYDVKMKEKGDIPEGYSVSREKKERFSLILESASTNQTSMYLCASSPPAHSNQPQHFGDGTRLSIL.

This chain connects TRBV5-1 to TRBJ2-3; no reliable D call. The germline CDR1 and CDR2 sequences are SGHRS and YFSETQ. CDR3 length equals 14 residues. Trimming removed 4 bases at V and 4 bases at J, with 13 bases between. In DNA, the CDR3 is TGCGCCAGCAGCACATATTCCAGCGCAGATACGCAGTATTTT. It encodes CASSTYSSADTQYF.

J is TRBJ1-1 and V is TRBV18; the D gene is possibly TRBD1 (6 bases). Trimming stripped 1 base from V and 4 bases from J, with 16 bases between. Germline loops: CDR1 KGHSH, CDR2 LQKENI. The CDR3 is 16 amino acids. CDR3 protein: CASSPLTSTRGTEAFF. Here the CDR3 DNA reads TGTGCCAGCTCACCACTCACCTCAACCAGGGGCACTGAAGCTTTCTTT.

The CDR3 sequence is CASSLARGHEQYF. The DNA for the CDR3 is TGCGCCAGCAGCTTGGCTAGGGGGCACGAGCAGTACTTC. The chain uses TRBV5-1 and TRBJ2-7; TRBD1 matches 7 bases. The germline CDR1 and CDR2 sequences are SGHRS and YFSETQ. The CDR3 spans 13 residues. Losses at the gene ends were 0 bases for V and 5 bases for J; bases not matched to a gene: 2.

About this clone: The junction and the germline gene differ at one end; a read error may be behind it. The V gene is TRBV4-1, the J gene TRBJ2-3; 7 nucleotides line up with TRBD2. CDR1 and CDR2 (germline): MGHRA, YSYEKL. The CDR3 runs 16 residues. The CDR3 sequence is CASTQNGRIGADTQYF. CDR3 in DNA: TGCGCCAGCACCCAAAACGGGAGGATTGGGGCAGATACGCAGTATTTT.

The rearrangement joins TRBV5-1 to TRBJ1-5, with a weak D call TRBD1 (5 bases). Germline CDR1 SGHRS, CDR2 YFSETQ. This CDR3 is built from 15 residues. With 3 bases removed from V and 6 bases from J, the gap between germline ends came to 16 bases. CDR3 sequence (DNA): TGCGCCAGCAGCTGGGATGGCAGGGACGGTCAGCCCCAGCATTTT. This translates into CASSWDGRDGQPQHF.

The gene calls are TRBV7-2 and TRBJ1-2; 7 bases are shared with TRBD1. This CDR3 region has 11 residues. J lost 13 bases, V lost 1 base, and 3 bases had no gene match. From germline, CDR1 is SGHTA and CDR2 FQGNSA. CDR3 in amino acids: CASSLGAGGTF. The CDR3 coding sequence is TGTGCCAGCAGCTTAGGGGCAGGGGGCACCTTC.

The rearrangement joins TRBV4-1 to TRBJ2-1; D tentatively reads TRBD1 or TRBD2 (5 bases each). The CDR3 contains 14 residues. Per the germline V gene, CDR1 is MGHRA and CDR2 is YSYEKL. V shed 2 bases and J shed 10 bases, with 15 bases lying between them. The DNA for the CDR3 is TGCGCCAGCAGCCAACCCTCGGGGACGCCAGAGCAGTTCTTC. Translated, it gives CASSQPSGTPEQFF.

The V and J genes are TRBV6-5 and TRBJ1-5, with 8 bases that match TRBD1. The CDR3 contains 14 residues. V shed 5 bases, J shed 7 bases, and the junction held 7 bases outside the gene matches. Germline-derived CDR1 and CDR2 are MNHEY and SVGAGI. The CDR3 DNA follows: TGTGCCAGCAGTAGCCGGACAGGGAGCCAGCCCCAGCATTTT. Translation: CASSSRTGSQPQHF.